This T cell receptor beta chain was captured by sequencing in a study of T cells in Graves' hyperthyroidism and ophthalmopathy. The sample holds many counts of this clonotype. Researchers amplified the TCR beta CDR3 regions from RNA transcripts. With the HTBI primer set, the TCR CDR3 went through a first round of RT-PCR. A single record per CDR3 protein comes from TCRdb applying MiXCR to the multiplex PCR reads. The table includes around 500,000 distinct CDR3 sequences, 20% to 25% detected once. Uncontrolled infection, other autoimmune disease, pregnancy or lactation disqualified patients from enrolment. Sequenced sample: blood. The TCR originated in a woman between 70 and 85 years old with Graves' ophthalmopathy.

The CDR3 spells CASSTSGNTEAFF. CDR3 DNA: TGTGCCAGCAGCACAAGTGGGAACACTGAAGCTTTCTTT. The V and J genes are TRBV19 and TRBJ1-1; D unresolved. CDR1 and CDR2 from the germline V gene are LNHDA and SQIVND (reference sequence). The CDR3 totals 13 residues. Trimming shortened V by 9 bases and J by 1 base, and 12 bases separated the two germline ends.